This T cell receptor beta chain originates from a study of CD4 T cells in relation to SARS-CoV-2 and coronaviruses. Overall study: Convalescent patients were eight or nine males and a handful of females; two were Hispanic.

About this clone: Its antigen is still unknown.

V lost 1 base, J lost 2 bases, and 12 bases lay in between. Germline CDR1 and CDR2: SGHAT and FQNNGV. The CDR3 is 15 amino acids. Sequencing used immunoSEQ multiplex PCR; TCRdb keeps in-frame clones, though not all of them. Among 35,000 to 40,000 clones listed, approximately 82% were seen once. For roughly 11 days, approximately 10^5 sorted CD4+ cells grew with T cell-depleted PBMCs and CEF. Material for sequencing was naive CD4+ T cells from PBMCs, cultured in vitro. Subset: naive CD4+ T cells isolated by negative enrichment. The chain couples TRBV11-2 to TRBJ2-7, with D perhaps TRBD2 (5 bases). This TCR was recovered from an adult with COVID-19. CDR3 in amino acids: CASSLAGLLPYEQYF. The CDR3 DNA reads TGTGCCAGCAGCTTAGCCGGACTTCTACCCTACGAGCAGTACTTC. Drawing the rest from reference TRBV11-2 and TRBJ2-7, the complete variable domain is EAGVAQSPRYKIIEKRQSVAFWCNPISGHATLYWYQQILGQGPKLLIQFQNNGVVDDSQLPKDRFSAERLKGVDSTLKIQPAKLEDSAVYLCASSLAGLLPYEQYFGPGTRLTVT.